This TCR beta chain came from a study of cytomegalovirus exposure and HLA in healthy donors. The CDR3 loop spans 14 amino acids. The junction had 6 bases not matched to a gene; V was cut back by 5 bases and J by 6 bases. Per the germline V gene, CDR1 is SGHTA and CDR2 is FQGTGA. The PCR employed 60 Vbeta primers together with 13 Jbeta primers. Clones were read by immunoSEQ multiplex PCR, and TCRdb kept only the in-frame ones, dropping some. The sample contains about 140,000 clones, approximately 71% of which appear only once. About this clone itself: What it binds is not known.

Study-wide results and limits: More clonal expansion characterized HLA-associated TCR beta chains than equally common others in a later analysis. HLA-A and HLA-B allele assignments for most subjects were reportedly predicted accurately using TCR beta sequences.

The V gene is TRBV7-3, the J gene TRBJ2-2; 7 bases are a match to TRBD1. This clonotype was obtained from a man between 35 and 55 years old in good health and CMV-seronegative. The specimen sequenced was PBMCs. CDR3 bases: TGTGCCAGCAGCCCCCAGGGGGTCGCCGGGGAGCTGTTTTTT. Its protein is CASSPQGVAGELFF.